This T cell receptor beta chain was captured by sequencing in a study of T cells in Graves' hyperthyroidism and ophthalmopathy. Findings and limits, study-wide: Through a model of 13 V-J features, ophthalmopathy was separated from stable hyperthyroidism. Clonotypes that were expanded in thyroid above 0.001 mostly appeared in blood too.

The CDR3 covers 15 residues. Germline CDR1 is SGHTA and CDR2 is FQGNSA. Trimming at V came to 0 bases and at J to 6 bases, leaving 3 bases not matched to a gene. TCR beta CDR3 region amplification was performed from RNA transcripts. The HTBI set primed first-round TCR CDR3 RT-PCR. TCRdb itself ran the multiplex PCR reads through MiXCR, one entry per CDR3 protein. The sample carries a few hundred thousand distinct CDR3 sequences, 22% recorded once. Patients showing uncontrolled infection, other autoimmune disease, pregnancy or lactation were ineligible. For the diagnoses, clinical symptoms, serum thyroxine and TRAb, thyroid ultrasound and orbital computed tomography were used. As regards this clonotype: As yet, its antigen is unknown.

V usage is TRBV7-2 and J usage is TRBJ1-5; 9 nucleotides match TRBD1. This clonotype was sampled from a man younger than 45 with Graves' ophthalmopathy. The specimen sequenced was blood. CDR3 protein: CASSLARDRAQPQHF. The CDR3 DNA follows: TGTGCCAGCAGCTTAGCCCGGGACAGGGCTCAGCCCCAGCATTTT.